These 31 T cell receptor beta chains were sequenced from one sample in a study of blood T cell repertoires in COVID-19. This table comes from immunoSEQ multiplex PCR, and its TCRdb copy is limited to in-frame clones, with some not included. The data hold about 140,000 clones, with around 87% observed a single time. Sequencing used PBMCs or T cells enriched from blood (not recorded which). These receptors were obtained from a man aged 55 to 70 who had recovered from COVID-19.

This clone was counted a few times. J is TRBJ1-1 and V is TRBV30; TRBD1 agrees at 7 bases. The CDR3 spans 15 residues. The ends lost 1 base at V and 0 bases at J; junction bases unmatched: 5. Germline assignment: CDR1 GTSNPN and CDR2 SVGIG (reference sequence). The CDR3, as DNA: TGTGCCTGGAGTGGAAACAGGGGTGTGAACACTGAAGCTTTCTTT. Translating gives CAWSGNRGVNTEAFF.

This clone occurred once. V usage is TRBV18 and J usage is TRBJ1-5; D is unclear. The CDR3 is 12 amino acids. Germline V gene data show CDR1 as KGHSH and CDR2 as LQKENI. Trimming cost V 3 bases and J 6 bases, with 6 bases left between them. CDR3 bases: TGTGCCAGCTCACCCGGCGGTCAGCCCCAGCATTTT. This sequence encodes CASSPGGQPQHF.

The CDR3 sequence: CASSSGTGNYGYTF. The CDR3 DNA reads TGCGCCAGCAGCTCCGGGACAGGGAACTATGGCTACACCTTC. This chain connects TRBV5-1 to TRBJ1-2; 9 nucleotides agree with TRBD1. CDR3 size: 14 residues. Germline V CDR1 and CDR2: SGHRS, YFSETQ. With 3 bases clipped from V and 2 bases from J, the junction kept 2 bases outside the gene matches.

The rearrangement links TRBV10-3 to TRBJ2-3; 11 positions match TRBD2. The germline gives CDR1 ENHRY, CDR2 SYGVKD. J gave up 2 bases and V 3 bases, and 7 bases lay outside the gene matches. This CDR3 region has 17 residues. CDR3: CAISDRGLAGITDTQYF. CDR3 DNA sequence: TGTGCCATCAGTGACCGTGGACTAGCGGGCATCACAGATACGCAGTATTTT.

This sequence joins TRBV5-1 and TRBJ2-3; 10 nucleotides align to TRBD1. CDR3 length: 18 amino acids. The germline CDR1 and CDR2 sequences are SGHRS and YFSETQ. V was pared by 2 bases and J by 0 bases, with 9 bases of the junction left unmatched. The CDR3 region is CASSFPDRGTASTDTQYF. The CDR3 DNA is TGCGCCAGCAGCTTTCCGGACAGGGGGACCGCTAGCACAGATACGCAGTATTTT.

The rearrangement joins TRBV27 to TRBJ1-1; possibly TRBD1 for D (5 bases). Germline CDR1 MNHEY, CDR2 SMNVEV (reference sequence). This CDR3 is 14 amino acids long. The germline V and J ends were trimmed by 5 bases and 1 base, with 11 bases remaining between them. CDR3 nucleotides: TGTGCCAGCAGTGGATACGGGGGGAACACTGAAGCTTTCTTT. Its translation is CASSGYGGNTEAFF.

This sequence joins TRBV4-2 and TRBJ2-7; possible D gene TRBD2, 5 bases. CDR1 LGHNA and CDR2 YNFKEQ come from the germline V gene. Deletions cut 1 base from V and 7 bases from J, with 17 bases between. The CDR3 has 15 amino acids. The chain's CDR3 is CASSQAHGLPGEQYF. In DNA, the CDR3 is TGTGCCAGCAGCCAAGCCCACGGTCTCCCGGGGGAGCAGTACTTC.

The chain combines TRBV3-1 (or the pseudogene TRBV3-2) with TRBJ2-3, with D perhaps matching TRBD1 (5 bases). V lost 4 bases and J 1 base, leaving 15 bases between the germline ends. The CDR3 has 16 residues. Germline values: CDR1 LGHDT, CDR2 YNNKEL (reference sequence). The CDR3: CASSLTPAGRTDTQYF. In DNA form, the CDR3 reads TGTGCCAGCAGCCTAACCCCTGCAGGGCGCACAGATACGCAGTATTTT.

The chain couples TRBV15 to TRBJ2-1; D unresolved. The CDR3 loop spans 14 amino acids. The V gene's germline CDR1 is LNHNV and CDR2 YYDKDF (reference sequence). Trimming cost V 5 bases and J 0 bases, with 8 bases left between them. In nucleotides, the CDR3 is TGTGCCACCAGCCCGTCCCCCTCCTACAATGAGCAGTTCTTC. Its protein is CATSPSPSYNEQFF.

The V and J genes are TRBV11-1 and TRBJ2-7, with TRBD1 matching over 7 bases. This CDR3 is built from 13 residues. Germline trimming cut 3 bases from V and 7 bases from J; bases unmatched to any gene: 6. Germline V gene sequence: CDR1 SGHAT, CDR2 FQDESV (reference sequence). The CDR3 coding sequence is TGTGCCAGCAGCTTTGAGGGGGCGGTGGAGCAGTACTTC. This codes for CASSFEGAVEQYF.

V usage is TRBV4-2 and J usage is TRBJ1-5; tentatively, D is TRBD1 (6 bases). CDR1 is LGHNA, CDR2 YNFKEQ, per germline. V gave up 3 bases and J gave up 5 bases, with 11 bases separating them. The CDR3 runs 14 residues. The CDR3 is CASSQRQEDQPQHF. CDR3 nucleotides: TGTGCCAGCAGCCAGAGACAGGAGGATCAGCCCCAGCATTTT.

CDR3 DNA: TGCGCCAGCAGCTCGGACAGGGGGTGGACAGATACGCAGTATTTT. Protein: CASSSDRGWTDTQYF. The rearrangement links TRBV5-1 to TRBJ2-3; 10 bases match TRBD1. J was trimmed by 3 bases and V by 3 bases; bases with no gene match: 4. Germline V CDR1 and CDR2: SGHRS, YFSETQ. The length of the CDR3 is 15 residues.

The chain is built from TRBV27 and TRBJ1-1; D is unresolved. V gave up 5 bases and J gave up 5 bases, with 18 bases separating them. Germline values: CDR1 MNHEY, CDR2 SMNVEV (reference sequence). This CDR3 region has 15 residues. The CDR3, as DNA: TGTGCCAGCAGTGTCTGGTCGAAACCCGGGACTGAAGCTTTCTTT. It encodes CASSVWSKPGTEAFF.

This clone was found once. This chain uses TRBV20-1 with TRBJ2-1, with 8 bases matching TRBD2. This CDR3 contains 14 residues. The V segment lost 3 bases and the J segment 9 bases; nucleotides outside the gene matches: 10. Looked up from germline, CDR1 is DFQATT and CDR2 is SNEGSKA (reference sequence). The DNA for the CDR3 is TGCAGTGCTAGTGGGGGACTAGTAGTAGGTGAGCAGTTCTTC. Amino acid sequence: CSASGGLVVGEQFF.

The chain couples TRBV9 to TRBJ1-1; D gene uncertain. Germline CDR1 SGDLS, CDR2 YYNGEE. Trimming removed 0 bases from V and 1 base from J, with 10 bases in between. This CDR3 region has 15 residues. The CDR3 spells CASSVDSIRNTEAFF. CDR3 nucleotides: TGTGCCAGCAGCGTAGACAGTATACGGAACACTGAAGCTTTCTTT.

V usage is TRBV2 and J usage is TRBJ1-2; D gene ambiguous. Germline-derived CDR1 and CDR2 are SNHLY and FYNNEI. This CDR3 has 16 amino acids. V gave up 1 base and J gave up 4 bases, with 16 bases separating them. The CDR3 DNA reads TGTGCCAGCAGTGAAGGCCCGGGTCTTAGTGGCTATGGCTACACCTTC. Translating it yields CASSEGPGLSGYGYTF.

The chain is built from TRBV6-1 and TRBJ1-2, with TRBD1 matching 7 bases. Germline V gives CDR1 MNHNS, CDR2 SASEGT. This CDR3 spans 15 amino acids. V lost 3 bases and J lost 3; bases outside the gene matches: 7. The DNA for the CDR3 is TGTGCCAGCAGTGATGGCGGCACAGGGGACTATGGCTACACCTTC. Translation gives CASSDGGTGDYGYTF.

This clone was observed a few times. The J gene is TRBJ1-6, the V gene TRBV6-5, with D tentatively TRBD1 (5 bases). Germline V gene lookup returns CDR1 MNHEY and CDR2 SVGAGI. The CDR3 covers 15 residues. Trimming shortened V by 8 bases and J by 9 bases, and 20 bases separated the two germline ends. The CDR3 loop is CASGIVGGSGSPLHF. The CDR3 DNA reads TGTGCCAGCGGGATCGTGGGGGGGTCTGGTTCACCCCTCCACTTT.

The V call is TRBV30, the J call TRBJ2-7; tentative D call: TRBD1 (6 bases). The V end was cut by 0 bases, the J end by 4 bases, with 16 bases between. The CDR3 consists of 15 residues. Per the germline V gene, CDR1 is GTSNPN and CDR2 is SVGIG (reference sequence). The DNA for the CDR3 is TGTGCCTGGAGTGTAGGACAGATAACGACGTACGAGCAGTACTTC. It specifies CAWSVGQITTYEQYF.

The genes are TRBV10-1 and TRBJ2-1; 7 nucleotides match TRBD2. J was trimmed by 7 bases and V by 4 bases; bases with no gene match: 7. Germline values: CDR1 WNHNN, CDR2 SYGVQD (reference sequence). This CDR3 has 14 amino acids. The CDR3 here is CASSAGGSGNEQFF. The CDR3 DNA sequence: TGCGCCAGCAGTGCCGGCGGGAGTGGGAATGAGCAGTTCTTC.

The CDR3 spells CASSADRGRYAYNEQFF. The CDR3 DNA sequence: TGTGCCAGCTCAGCTGACAGGGGGAGGTATGCCTACAATGAGCAGTTCTTC. J is TRBJ2-1 and V is TRBV18; 9 bases are shared with TRBD1. Germline CDR1 reads KGHSH; CDR2 reads LQKENI. The V segment lost 5 bases and the J segment 2 bases; nucleotides outside the gene matches: 10. The CDR3 contains 17 residues.

The J gene is TRBJ2-7, the V gene TRBV6-5; possible D gene TRBD1, 5 bases. Germline CDR1 MNHEY, CDR2 SVGAGI. Trimming stripped 3 bases from V and 5 bases from J, with 11 bases between. CDR3 length equals 13 residues. This chain's CDR3 is CASSYGQGDEQYF. The CDR3 DNA reads TGTGCCAGCAGTTATGGACAAGGGGACGAGCAGTACTTC.

The chain combines TRBV9 with TRBJ1-5; 9 positions agree with TRBD1. The CDR3 contains 15 residues. Germline V gene data show CDR1 as SGDLS and CDR2 as YYNGEE. Trimming took 2 bases from V and 5 from J; bases not matched to a gene: 5. The CDR3 bases are TGTGCCAGCAGCGTCGGACAGGGGTCGTATCAGCCCCAGCATTTT. Amino acid sequence: CASSVGQGSYQPQHF. Based on the CDR3 plus reference TRBV9 and TRBJ1-5, the full variable domain is DSGVTQTPKHLITATGQRVTLRCSPRSGDLSVYWYQQSLDQGLQFLIQYYNGEERAKGNILERFSAQQFPDLHSELNLSSLELGDSALYFCASSVGQGSYQPQHFGDGTRLSIL.

CDR3: CASSMTRGGGNEKLFF. The CDR3 coding sequence is TGTGCCAGCAGTATGACGCGGGGAGGGGGTAATGAAAAACTGTTTTTT. The chain recombines TRBV28 with TRBJ1-4, with D possibly being TRBD1 (6 bases). Trimming stripped 5 bases from V and 4 bases from J, with 17 bases between. The CDR3 runs 16 residues. Germline V CDR1 and CDR2: MDHEN, SYDVKM.

This clone was recorded once. The chain has TRBV28 and TRBJ1-2; 12 bases fit TRBD1. CDR1 and CDR2 (germline): MDHEN, SYDVKM. The V segment lost 4 bases and the J segment 0 bases; nucleotides outside the gene matches: 6. The CDR3 sequence is 17 residues long. DNA of the CDR3: TGTGCCAGCAGTTCCCTGGGACAGGGGGCTGCTAACTATGGCTACACCTTC. It is translated as CASSSLGQGAANYGYTF.

This clone appeared once. This chain connects TRBV15 to TRBJ2-3; D gene unclear. The CDR3 contains 14 residues. Germline V gene sequence: CDR1 LNHNV, CDR2 YYDKDF (reference sequence). With 1 base removed from V and 2 bases from J, the gap between germline ends came to 7 bases. The CDR3 spells CATSRVGVTDTQYF. In DNA form, the CDR3 reads TGTGCCACCAGCAGAGTCGGAGTCACAGATACGCAGTATTTT.

This chain uses TRBV28 with TRBJ1-5, with TRBD1 matching over 7 bases. Trimming at V came to 6 bases and at J to 9 bases, leaving 11 bases not matched to a gene. Germline assignment: CDR1 MDHEN and CDR2 SYDVKM. CDR3 length: 14 residues. CDR3 amino acids: CASRTTGVSLPQHF. CDR3 coding DNA: TGTGCCAGCAGGACTACAGGGGTATCGCTGCCCCAGCATTTT.

The V gene is TRBV29-1, the J gene TRBJ2-7; weak D call: TRBD1 (5 bases). In germline, CDR1 is SQVTM, CDR2 ANQGSEA. Deletions cut 2 bases from V and 0 bases from J, with 8 bases between. This CDR3 is built from 13 residues. CDR3 in amino acids: CSVEKDNSYEQYF. The CDR3, as DNA: TGCAGCGTTGAAAAGGACAACTCCTACGAGCAGTACTTC.

This clone was seen a few times. This chain connects TRBV19 to TRBJ1-1; 8 nucleotides align to TRBD1. Germline trimming cut 6 bases from V and 4 bases from J; bases unmatched to any gene: 13. The CDR3 length is 16 residues. Germline V gives CDR1 LNHDA, CDR2 SQIVND (reference sequence). CDR3 residues: CASSTRPGQVATEAFF. The CDR3 DNA is TGTGCCAGTAGCACTCGTCCGGGACAGGTCGCCACTGAAGCTTTCTTT.

CDR3 nucleotides: TGTGCCAGCAAGCTCGGGTCCTATAATTCACCCCTCCACTTT. Translated, it gives CASKLGSYNSPLHF. The chain couples TRBV28 to TRBJ1-6; no definite D call. Trimming left V 7 bases short and J 1 base short, with 8 bases between. Germline CDR1 is MDHEN and CDR2 is SYDVKM. The CDR3 extends over 14 amino acids. Full variable domain (rest looked up from reference TRBV28 and TRBJ1-6): DVKVTQSSRYLVKRTGEKVFLECVQDMDHENMFWYRQDPGLGLRLIYFSYDVKMKEKGDIPEGYSVSREKKERFSLILESASTNQTSMYLCASKLGSYNSPLHFGNGTRLTVT.

CDR3 residues: CASSLKGAGYTF. The CDR3 DNA reads TGTGCCAGCAGTCTAAAGGGAGCTGGCTACACCTTC. The genes are TRBV6-5 and TRBJ1-2; D is ambiguous. This CDR3 has 12 amino acids. Germline V gene data show CDR1 as MNHEY and CDR2 as SVGAGI. Trimming shortened V by 5 bases and J by 7 bases, and 11 bases separated the two germline ends.